Each of the 25 T cell receptor beta chains below was sequenced from the same sample in a study of T cell clones after liver transplantation. Data came from immunoSEQ multiplex PCR; TCRdb stores just in-frame clones and leaves some out. The sample includes 50,000 or so clones, about 90% of them seen just once. The source material was CD8+ T cells from blood, sampled 12 months after liver transplant. All receptors derive from a human patient who received a liver transplant. Part of the T cells may come from the graft donor.

The V gene is TRBV5-4, the J gene TRBJ2-2, with 9 bases lining up with TRBD2. Germline values: CDR1 SGHNT, CDR2 YYREEE (reference sequence). V was pared by 1 base and J by 3 bases, with 4 bases of the junction left unmatched. The CDR3 has 16 amino acids. The chain's CDR3 is CASSLNAGGDTGELFF. As DNA, the CDR3 is TGTGCCAGCAGCTTGAACGCGGGGGGGGACACCGGGGAGCTGTTTTTT.

The CDR3 coding sequence is TGCGCCAGCAGCCCCCCCAGGGGGGACTACAATGAGCAGTTCTTC. Its translation is CASSPPRGDYNEQFF. V is TRBV4-1 and J is TRBJ2-1; TRBD1 is a possible D gene (7 bases). Germline V CDR1 and CDR2: MGHRA, YSYEKL. The CDR3 loop spans 15 amino acids. Trimming took off 4 bases at V and 3 bases at J, with 13 bases between the two ends.

V gene TRBV6-6 combines with J gene TRBJ2-7; possible D gene TRBD1, 6 bases. The CDR3 loop spans 13 amino acids. Trimming stripped 2 bases from V and 6 bases from J, with 11 bases between. Germline V CDR1 and CDR2: MNHNY, SVGAGI (reference sequence). The CDR3 nucleotides read TGTGCCAGCAGTTACAACCAGGGGCTCGAGCAGTACTTC. Encoded protein: CASSYNQGLEQYF.

This clone was seen more than once but under ten times. This sequence joins TRBV4-2 and TRBJ2-7; D is perhaps TRBD1 (5 bases). In germline, CDR1 is LGHNA, CDR2 YNFKEQ. There are 14 residues in the CDR3. V lost 4 bases to trimming and J lost 2 bases, with 12 bases between them. CDR3: CASSPTVSPYEQYF. CDR3 coding DNA: TGTGCCAGCAGCCCGACAGTAAGTCCCTACGAGCAGTACTTC.

V is TRBV9 and J is TRBJ1-2; D gene ambiguous. The length of the CDR3 is 13 residues. The germline V gene has CDR1 SGDLS and CDR2 YYNGEE. Trimming shortened V by 2 bases and J by 4 bases, and 9 bases separated the two germline ends. CDR3 region: CASSVSESYGYTF. The CDR3 DNA reads as TGTGCCAGCAGCGTCTCAGAAAGCTATGGCTACACCTTC.

The V call is TRBV28, the J call TRBJ2-3; the match to TRBD1 covers 8 bases. With 4 bases clipped from V and 2 bases from J, the junction kept 11 bases outside the gene matches. The germline V gene encodes CDR1 MDHEN and CDR2 SYDVKM. The CDR3 is 17 amino acids. Here the CDR3 DNA reads TGTGCCAGCAGTTCCATCCGGGACAGGAAAACCACAGATACGCAGTATTTT. Protein sequence: CASSSIRDRKTTDTQYF.

This clone was picked up one time. In DNA form, the CDR3 reads TGTGCCATCAGTGAACCGACCCTTGGGACTGGGAACACTGAAGCTTTCTTT. Protein: CAISEPTLGTGNTEAFF. V is TRBV10-3 and J is TRBJ1-1; perhaps TRBD1 as D (5 bases). Germline-derived CDR1 and CDR2 are ENHRY and SYGVKD. V was clipped by 3 bases and J by 1 base, with 18 bases between them. The CDR3 length is 17 residues.

The chain carries TRBV28 and TRBJ1-4; TRBD1 aligns across 7 bases. CDR1 and CDR2 (germline): MDHEN, SYDVKM. Trimming took 7 bases from V and 7 from J; bases not matched to a gene: 18. The CDR3 is made up of 17 amino acids. CDR3 sequence reads: CASIPDRDSIRGEKLFF. Here the CDR3 DNA reads TGTGCCAGCATTCCAGACAGGGACTCAATAAGGGGTGAAAAACTGTTTTTT.

V and J are TRBV13 and TRBJ1-1; D is ambiguous. V was cut by 8 bases and J by 3 bases, with 10 bases left in between. The CDR3 consists of 12 residues. The V gene's germline CDR1 is PRHDT and CDR2 FYEKMQ (reference sequence). This CDR3 is CASVLVHTEAFF. CDR3 coding DNA: TGTGCCAGCGTTTTGGTACACACTGAAGCTTTCTTT. The complete variable domain, with remaining parts taken from reference TRBV13 and TRBJ1-1, reads AAGVIQSPRHLIKEKRETATLKCYPIPRHDTVYWYQQGPGQDPQFLISFYEKMQSDKGSIPDRFSAQQFSDYHSELNMSSLELGDSALYFCASVLVHTEAFFGQGTRLTVV.

This clone was counted a single time. The V call is TRBV29-1, the J call TRBJ1-1, with D hard to call. Germline V CDR1 and CDR2: SQVTM, ANQGSEA. V lost 8 bases to trimming and J lost 1 base, with 11 bases between them. This CDR3 spans 12 amino acids. The CDR3 coding sequence is TGCAGCTCACGGGGTCAGAACACTGAAGCTTTCTTT. Its translation: CSSRGQNTEAFF.

V and J are TRBV4-3 and TRBJ2-2; 8 bases agree with TRBD2. The CDR3 consists of 16 residues. Per germline, CDR1 LGHNA and CDR2 YSLEER. V shed 3 bases and J 2 bases; nucleotides not matched to a gene: 5. This chain's CDR3 is CASSQGAGGNTGELFF. The CDR3 nucleotides are TGCGCCAGCAGCCAGGGGGCGGGAGGTAACACCGGGGAGCTGTTTTTT.

This chain uses TRBV19 with TRBJ2-7; 9 bases are shared with TRBD2. Unmatched junction bases numbered 7, after V lost 5 bases and J lost 2 bases. The CDR3 runs 15 residues. Germline CDR1 and CDR2: LNHDA and SQIVND (reference sequence). CDR3 region: CASSSTSGLTYEQYF. The CDR3 DNA sequence: TGTGCCAGTAGTTCGACTAGCGGACTTACCTACGAGCAGTACTTC.

The CDR3 sequence is CASSLVGTRNTDTQYF. The CDR3 coding sequence is TGTGCCAGCAGCTTAGTGGGGACCCGGAACACAGATACGCAGTATTTT. The chain uses TRBV7-9 and TRBJ2-3; TRBD1 or TRBD2 may be the D gene (5 bases each). Germline V gene data show CDR1 as SEHNR and CDR2 as FQNEAQ (reference sequence). Trimming removed 1 base from V and 2 bases from J, with 13 bases in between. This CDR3 spans 16 amino acids.

The chain employs TRBV18 and TRBJ2-1; D is perhaps TRBD1 (5 bases). Trimming shortened V by 4 bases and J by 8 bases, and 15 bases separated the two germline ends. The CDR3 has 14 residues. The germline V gene has CDR1 KGHSH and CDR2 LQKENI. The DNA of the CDR3 is TGTGCCAGCTCACTGAAGGGGCCACGGGATGAGCAGTTCTTC. Its protein is CASSLKGPRDEQFF.

This clone came up once. The genes are TRBV5-6 and TRBJ2-7; 7 nucleotides align to TRBD2. Unmatched junction bases numbered 6, after V lost 0 bases and J lost 6 bases. Per germline, CDR1 SGHDT and CDR2 YYEEEE. The CDR3 length is 14 residues. CDR3: CASSLVRGSTEQYF. DNA for the CDR3: TGTGCCAGCAGCTTGGTGCGCGGGAGTACCGAGCAGTACTTC.

The J gene is TRBJ2-1, the V gene TRBV27; a weak D match, TRBD2 (5 bases). Trimming pared 6 bases from V and 5 bases from J, leaving 17 bases between. Germline lookup yields CDR1 MNHEY and CDR2 SMNVEV (reference sequence). The CDR3 extends over 15 amino acids. CDR3 residues: CASRARLSHDNEQFF. As DNA, the CDR3 is TGTGCCAGCAGGGCTCGACTAAGCCATGACAATGAGCAGTTCTTC.

This chain joins TRBV6-1 and TRBJ2-5; 7 bases are a match to TRBD2. Unmatched junction bases numbered 9, after V lost 0 bases and J lost 5 bases. The length of the CDR3 is 16 residues. Germline-derived CDR1 and CDR2 are MNHNS and SASEGT. CDR3 nucleotides: TGTGCCAGCAGTGAAGCGAAGGGGAAGGGAGGGGAGACCCAGTACTTC. This sequence encodes CASSEAKGKGGETQYF.

This sequence joins TRBV19 and TRBJ2-7; 7 positions match TRBD1. Germline trimming cut 4 bases from V and 4 bases from J; bases unmatched to any gene: 4. This CDR3 contains 13 residues. The germline gives CDR1 LNHDA, CDR2 SQIVND (reference sequence). CDR3 residues: CASSNRGLYEQYF. As DNA, the CDR3 is TGTGCCAGTAGTAACAGGGGTTTGTACGAGCAGTACTTC.

V gene TRBV11-2 combines with J gene TRBJ1-1; D is undetermined. The germline V and J ends were trimmed by 0 bases and 3 bases, with 5 bases remaining between them. CDR3 length: 13 amino acids. Germline assignment: CDR1 SGHAT and CDR2 FQNNGV. The CDR3 nucleotides read TGTGCCAGCAGCTTAGACGTCTACACTGAAGCTTTCTTT. Translating it yields CASSLDVYTEAFF.

The chain uses TRBV2 and TRBJ2-2; 8 bases fit TRBD1. V trimming: 3 bases; J trimming: 5 bases; junction bases outside the gene matches: 5. Germline V gives CDR1 SNHLY, CDR2 FYNNEI. CDR3 length equals 15 residues. The CDR3 region has the DNA TGTGCCAGCAGTGATATTCACAGGGGGACCGGGGAGCTGTTTTTT. Its translation: CASSDIHRGTGELFF.

This chain uses TRBV14 with TRBJ2-3; 9 positions agree with TRBD2. The CDR3 is 20 amino acids. Germline trimming cut 1 base from V and 4 bases from J; bases unmatched to any gene: 18. Germline CDR1 reads SGHDN; CDR2 reads FVKESK. Written as DNA, the CDR3 is TGTGCCAGCAGCCAAGCCCCTAGCGGGACCAATCGAATGGGCGCAGATACGCAGTATTTT. Amino acids: CASSQAPSGTNRMGADTQYF.

The chain links TRBV4-1 to TRBJ2-7, with TRBD1 as a possible D gene (5 bases). The CDR3 extends over 15 amino acids. The V gene lost 4 bases and the J gene lost 12 bases, with 25 bases spanning the gap. The germline gives CDR1 MGHRA, CDR2 YSYEKL. CDR3 nucleotide sequence: TGCGCCAGCAGCCCGATCGACAGCTTGGGGATAAATGTGTACTTC. Its translation: CASSPIDSLGINVYF.

This clone was seen once. The chain links TRBV13 to TRBJ2-7; 7 positions match TRBD1. Germline lookup yields CDR1 PRHDT and CDR2 FYEKMQ (reference sequence). The trim removed 5 bases at V and 6 bases at J, leaving 4 bases unmatched. The CDR3 is 12 amino acids. The chain's CDR3 is CASSTTGVEQYF. The CDR3 DNA follows: TGTGCCAGCAGCACAACAGGGGTCGAGCAGTACTTC.

The V call is TRBV11-2, the J call TRBJ1-5; D perhaps matches TRBD1 (6 bases). CDR1 and CDR2 (germline): SGHAT, FQNNGV. This CDR3 is 15 amino acids long. V lost 5 bases and J 1 base, leaving 12 bases between the germline ends. The CDR3 spells CASSITGNSNQPQHF. CDR3 bases: TGTGCCAGCAGCATCACAGGGAACAGCAATCAGCCCCAGCATTTT.

The rearrangement uses TRBV15 and TRBJ1-1; D uncertain. Germline V CDR1 and CDR2: LNHNV, YYDKDF (reference sequence). Trimming removed 1 base from V and 0 bases from J, with 6 bases in between. The CDR3 covers 14 residues. Here the CDR3 reads CATSRVSLNTEAFF. The CDR3 DNA reads as TGTGCCACCAGCAGAGTGTCTCTGAACACTGAAGCTTTCTTT.